This T cell receptor (beta chain) originates from a study of blood T cell repertoires in COVID-19. In the original workflow: Amplification of reference gene primers provided the estimated nucleated cell counts. The protocol was immunoSEQ multiplex PCR, while the TCRdb copy is restricted to in-frame clones and leaves out a portion. The V and J calls and the clone size are those of that table, but D and trimming were determined from the DNA. The sample has 60,000 to 85,000 clones; around 90% are singletons. This CDR3 has 13 amino acids. The V gene's germline CDR1 is MNHEY and CDR2 SVGAGI. The J segment lost 4 bases and the V segment lost 8 bases, leaving 5 bases of the junction unmatched.

V is TRBV6-5 and J is TRBJ1-5, with 7 bases fitting TRBD1. The clonotype originates from a woman over 75 with active or convalescent COVID-19. Input material: peripheral blood. The CDR3 DNA sequence: TGTGCCAGCGCAGGGACAGTTAATCAGCCCCAGCATTTT. Translating gives CASAGTVNQPQHF.